These T cell receptor beta chains were read from a single sample in a study of T cell changes during pregnancy in multiple sclerosis. Sequenced by immunoSEQ multiplex PCR; TCRdb stores in-frame clones only, minus some. Of 40,000 to 60,000 clones listed, 85% to 95% are singletons. The sample was CD4+ T cells from peripheral blood mononuclear cells, taken before pregnancy. These receptor sequences come from a female donor with multiple sclerosis, enrolled in a pregnancy study. Each CDR3 is given with its conserved first and last residue. A D gene is named only where the DNA matches it firmly. Rows give clone size only sometimes, using once, few, many, or a class for an expanded clone.

J | D | V | size | CDR3 | DNA
TRBJ2-4 | . | TRBV6-6 | once | CASSRTQAKNIQYF | TGTGCCAGCAGTCGCACACAGGCCAAAAACATTCAGTACTTC
TRBJ2-5 | . | TRBV6-1 | . | CASKVSGKETQYF | TGTGCCAGCAAGGTATCGGGAAAAGAGACCCAGTACTTC
TRBJ1-2 | TRBD1 | TRBV28 | few | CASSFGQGVAYTF | TGTGCCAGCAGTTTCGGACAGGGGGTTGCCTACACCTTC
TRBJ2-2 | . | TRBV2 | . | CASSEAGGHLMNTGELFF | TGTGCCAGCAGTGAAGCGGGAGGCCACCTTATGAACACCGGGGAGCTGTTTTTT
TRBJ1-4 | . | TRBV5-6 | once | CASSLKAESWRKLFF | TGTGCCAGCAGCTTGAAGGCAGAATCATGGAGAAAACTGTTTTTT
TRBJ1-1 | . | TRBV28 | . | CASSPPGGTYTEAFF | TGTGCCAGCAGTCCCCCCGGGGGAACTTACACTGAAGCTTTCTTT
TRBJ2-2 | TRBD2 | TRBV25-1 | . | CASSRGAGGTGELFF | TGTGCCAGCAGCCGTGGAGCGGGGGGCACCGGGGAGCTGTTTTTT
TRBJ1-4 | TRBD1 | TRBV30 | . | CAWSGDRGGGEKLFF | TGTGCCTGGAGTGGAGACAGGGGAGGAGGTGAAAAACTGTTTTTT
TRBJ1-4 | TRBD1 | TRBV7-8 | . | CASSSSGGVGEKLFF | TGTGCCAGCAGCTCCTCAGGGGGTGTGGGGGAAAAACTGTTTTTT
TRBJ1-3 | . | TRBV11-2 | . | CASSLRQRTSGNTIYF | TGTGCCAGCAGCCTAAGACAGCGAACCTCTGGAAACACCATATATTTT
TRBJ2-1 | TRBD2 | TRBV27 | . | CASSPLAISSYNEQFF | TGTGCCAGCAGTCCACTAGCGATTAGCTCCTACAATGAGCAGTTCTTC
TRBJ2-5 | TRBD2 | TRBV7-6 | . | CASSSGLAGETQYF | TGTGCCAGCAGCTCGGGACTAGCGGGAGAGACCCAGTACTTC
TRBJ2-1 | . | TRBV19 | . | CASSIGGSYNEQFF | TGTGCCAGTAGTATAGGAGGGTCCTACAATGAGCAGTTCTTC
TRBJ2-1 | TRBD2 | TRBV5-1 | . | CASSLLTSGYNEQFF | TGCGCCAGCAGCTTGCTGACTAGCGGATACAATGAGCAGTTCTTC
TRBJ2-7 | TRBD1 | TRBV6-1 | . | CASSEWRGQGADEQYF | TGTGCCAGCAGTGAGTGGCGGGGACAGGGGGCTGACGAGCAGTACTTC
TRBJ2-5 | . | TRBV18 | . | CASSPVGALRRGQQETQYF | TGTGCCAGCTCACCGGTTGGTGCGTTGAGGAGGGGGCAACAAGAGACCCAGTACTTC
TRBJ2-1 | TRBD2 | TRBV19 | . | CASSIRVGRVYNEQFF | TGTGCCAGTAGTATAAGGGTCGGGAGGGTCTACAATGAGCAGTTCTTC
TRBJ2-5 | TRBD2 | TRBV28 | . | CAILTGGIKKTQYF | TGTGCCATCCTGACCGGGGGGATCAAGAAGACCCAGTACTTC
TRBJ2-7 | . | TRBV5-4 | . | CASSWGTYSYEQYF | TGTGCCAGCAGCTGGGGGACATACTCCTACGAGCAGTACTTC
TRBJ1-2 | . | TRBV7-9 | . | CASSLQGLPFYGYTF | TGTGCCAGCAGCTTACAGGGCCTCCCCTTCTATGGCTACACCTTC
TRBJ1-1 | . | TRBV19 | . | CASSITANTEAFF | TGTGCCAGTAGTATTACAGCGAACACTGAAGCTTTCTTT
TRBJ1-1 | . | TRBV5-1 | . | CASSWSDGGNTEAFF | TGCGCCAGCAGCTGGTCTGACGGGGGGAACACTGAAGCTTTCTTT
TRBJ2-7 | TRBD2 | TRBV5-1 | once | CASSRVSGGTYEQYF | TGCGCCAGCAGCCGCGTTAGCGGGGGGACCTACGAGCAGTACTTC
TRBJ1-2 | . | TRBV6-5 | . | CASSQTGRGYTF | TGTGCCAGCAGTCAAACAGGGAGAGGCTACACCTTC
TRBJ2-5 | TRBD2 | TRBV28 | . | CASSPTPGAGGLQETQYF | TGTGCCAGCAGTCCTACACCCGGGGCGGGAGGTCTACAAGAGACCCAGTACTTC
TRBJ2-1 | TRBD2 | TRBV5-1 | few | CASRLTSGSGNEQFF | TGCGCCAGCAGGTTGACTAGCGGGAGCGGAAATGAGCAGTTCTTC
TRBJ1-5 | . | TRBV6-1 | . | CATQGLGTGNQPQHF | TGTGCCACCCAGGGGCTGGGGACGGGCAATCAGCCCCAGCATTTT
TRBJ1-2 | TRBD1 | TRBV28 | . | CASSSGQGRGYTF | TGTGCCAGCAGTTCGGGACAGGGGCGAGGCTACACCTTC
TRBJ1-1 | . | TRBV30 | . | CAWREDPNTEAFF | TGTGCCTGGAGGGAGGACCCGAACACTGAAGCTTTCTTT
TRBJ1-4 | . | TRBV21-1 | . | CASSKDLPGESNEKLFF | TGTGCCAGCAGCAAAGATCTTCCAGGGGAGTCTAATGAAAAACTGTTTTTT
TRBJ2-2 | TRBD2 | TRBV4-3 | . | CASSLRPGLAGGGAGELFF | TGCGCCAGCAGCCTCAGACCGGGACTAGCGGGAGGAGGGGCCGGGGAGCTGTTTTTT
TRBJ1-1 | . | TRBV5-1 | once | CASSLFETGLSTEAFF | TGCGCCAGCAGCCTTTTTGAAACAGGTCTTAGCACTGAAGCTTTCTTT
TRBJ2-5 | TRBD2 | TRBV5-1 | once | CASSPWGAGRQETQYF | TGCGCCAGCAGCCCCTGGGGAGCGGGAAGGCAAGAGACCCAGTACTTC
TRBJ2-1 | . | TRBV19 | . | CASSIGTGVLAGINEQFF | TGTGCCAGTAGTATAGGGACAGGGGTCCTAGCGGGAATCAATGAGCAGTTCTTC
TRBJ2-4 | . | TRBV5-4 | . | CASSVGNRGGENIQYF | TGTGCCAGCAGCGTAGGAAACAGGGGGGGGGAGAACATTCAGTACTTC
TRBJ1-5 | . | TRBV30 | . | CAWSSTGYSNQPQHF | TGTGCCTGGAGTTCGACAGGCTATAGCAATCAGCCCCAGCATTTT
TRBJ2-1 | TRBD2 | TRBV27 | once | CASSPWTSGRSEQFF | TGTGCCAGCAGTCCCTGGACTAGCGGGAGAAGTGAGCAGTTCTTC
TRBJ1-2 | TRBD1 | TRBV11-3 | . | CASSRQPGQGYYGYTF | TGTGCCAGCAGCCGTCAACCGGGACAGGGCTACTATGGCTACACCTTC
TRBJ2-1 | TRBD2 | TRBV7-2 | . | CASRGGGGRANNEQFF | TGTGCCAGCAGGGGAGGTGGCGGGAGGGCCAACAATGAGCAGTTCTTC
TRBJ2-1 | TRBD2 | TRBV5-1 | once | CASSLVAGGYNEQFF | TGCGCCAGCAGCTTGGTAGCGGGAGGGTACAATGAGCAGTTCTTC
TRBJ2-5 | TRBD1 | TRBV28 | once | CASSRSGTGGQETQYF | TGTGCCAGCAGTCGCTCCGGGACAGGGGGCCAAGAGACCCAGTACTTC
TRBJ2-1 | . | TRBV9 | . | CASSVGEAGHEQFF | TGTGCCAGCAGCGTAGGAGAAGCGGGCCATGAGCAGTTCTTC
TRBJ2-1 | . | TRBV11-3 | once | CASSLDRGPPYNEQFF | TGTGCCAGCAGCTTAGATAGAGGCCCCCCCTACAATGAGCAGTTCTTC
TRBJ2-3 | TRBD2 | TRBV7-2 | . | CASSPTGLVVYTQYF | TGTGCCAGCAGCCCCACGGGACTAGTAGTATATACGCAGTATTTT
TRBJ2-7 | . | TRBV11-2 | . | CASSLDRTEYYEQYF | TGTGCCAGCAGCTTAGATCGGACAGAGTACTACGAGCAGTACTTC
TRBJ2-7 | TRBD2 | TRBV9 | . | CASSPQLAGAFEQYF | TGTGCCAGCAGCCCCCAACTAGCGGGAGCCTTCGAGCAGTACTTC